This T cell receptor (beta chain) was documented in a study of tissue T cells after allogeneic stem cell transplantation (dated by TCRdb to 2022 to 2024). In the study overall: Over an approximately three-year period, about seven adult allo-HCT recipients with steroid-refractory GVHD were prospectively enrolled in a research-autopsy study. Gastrointestinal GVHD was present in all GVHD patients, several lines of GVHD-directed therapy were administered to all GVHD patients, and skin involvement was additionally present in 4 or 5 GVHD patients. The human part of the study was a prospective observational study with no blinding and no randomization. Every GVHD patient got a graft from a donor, with a handful of grafts unmodified and three CD34-selected to deplete T cells. For viably preserved blood and marrow, CD3+ T cells were flow-sorted when cell numbers allowed; smaller samples underwent direct DNA extraction. The study profiled TCR beta repertoires in many tissues obtained from research autopsies of patients with and without GVHD, and also in mouse models of GVHD.

To prepare the library, the immunoSEQ multiplex PCR assay was applied. TCRbeta CDR3 sequencing was done by Adaptive Biotechnologies at survey depth, reporting CDR3 sequences, V/J genes, productive frequency and template counts. Amplification of TCR beta CDR3 regions started from genomic DNA instead of RNA. Under the source paper's analysis protocol: Jensen-Shannon divergence served to quantify pairwise repertoire overlap between tissues, with 0 meaning identical and 1 meaning complete divergence. Tissues were clustered by single-linkage agglomerative hierarchical clustering of pairwise JSD values, and the clustering results were displayed as dendrograms. GLIPH2 was run on all patient samples with simulation_depth 1000, kmer_min_depth 3 and cdr3_length_cutoff 8, and groups with more than two unique CDR3s were retained. A standardized tissue-overlap score was calculated by extrapolating Jaccard GLIPH-group overlap across patients to a standard repertoire size of 1000 clones. To look at how diversity was associated with clinical or experimental variables, linear mixed-effect models were used, with tissue treated as a fixed effect and individual treated as a random effect. Held by TCRdb, this immuneACCESS table contains in-frame sequences only and omits some clones. Under half of the omission traces to an unresolved V gene where checked; the cause of the rest is unknown. For V, J and clone size, that table is used; D and trimming come from the DNA. This sample has 28,000 or so clones in its table, and around 90% of those were observed once. The ten largest clones capture about 2% of the sample.

This clone was seen once. No cognate antigen has been identified for it. The sample holds no much larger clone one base away, and base qualities are not on file. Beyond this particular receptor, the publication reports: Within patients, how anatomically similar tissues were was a major factor shaping TCR repertoire composition, regardless of disease or transplant status. Few T cell clones were found to be shared across patients, but shared repertoire signatures across patients were revealed in a tissue-specific fashion by motif-based clustering. Blood and spleen T cells captured only a limited portion of the TCR repertoire detected in tissues, in both patients and mice. The patient cohort was small and clinically heterogeneous, and sampling depth was acknowledged as a limitation. The study did not establish which tissue TCRs were alloreactive or antigen-specific, and some clones may have been host cells that persisted.

Taken with the paper, the label for time point translates to: recipient (host-origin) PBMCs collected before allo-HCT. The sequence was collected from a male donor older than 55 who later had graft-versus-host disease after an allogeneic stem cell transplant. This specimen consisted of blood, obtained before transplantation.

Here the CDR3 is given as CASSRSGTANEKLFF. The nucleotides are TGTGCCAGCAGCCGATCCGGGACAGCTAATGAAAAACTGTTTTTT. The chain is assembled from TRBV3-1 (or the pseudogene TRBV3-2) and TRBJ1-4; the central 7 bases match TRBD1. Trimming takes 4 bases off V and 3 bases off J; junction bases not matched to a gene: 5. Including the terminal cysteine and phenylalanine, the CDR3 comprises 15 residues. CDR3 DNA is the only sequence kept; it has 45 bases, read in frame from the first base. From the germline V gene (reference sequence), CDR1 is LGHDT and CDR2 is YNNKEL.